The subject of this entry is one T cell receptor (beta chain). Antigen specificity is unknown. MiXCR, applied by TCRdb to the reads, yields one record per CDR3 protein. The sample shows about 830,000 distinct CDR3 sequences, about 31% of them seen only once. The V gene's germline CDR1 is SEHNR and CDR2 FQNEAQ (reference sequence). Unmatched junction bases numbered 12, after V lost 4 bases and J lost 2 bases. CDR3 length: 19 amino acids. These data come from a study of T cell repertoires in cytomegalovirus infection. This TCR derives from a human donor in good health (CMV status not recorded). Some clones in this sample may be carry-over from other donors' samples. J is TRBJ2-1 and V is TRBV7-9, with 12 bases lining up with TRBD2. Here the sequenced sample was cultured CD8+ T cells from PBMCs, taken from culture after CMV antigen stimulation. CDR3 coding DNA: TGTGCCAGCAGCTCCTCTAGCGGGGGGGCCCAACGTCCCTACAATGAGCAGTTCTTC. Encoded protein: CASSSSSGGAQRPYNEQFF.